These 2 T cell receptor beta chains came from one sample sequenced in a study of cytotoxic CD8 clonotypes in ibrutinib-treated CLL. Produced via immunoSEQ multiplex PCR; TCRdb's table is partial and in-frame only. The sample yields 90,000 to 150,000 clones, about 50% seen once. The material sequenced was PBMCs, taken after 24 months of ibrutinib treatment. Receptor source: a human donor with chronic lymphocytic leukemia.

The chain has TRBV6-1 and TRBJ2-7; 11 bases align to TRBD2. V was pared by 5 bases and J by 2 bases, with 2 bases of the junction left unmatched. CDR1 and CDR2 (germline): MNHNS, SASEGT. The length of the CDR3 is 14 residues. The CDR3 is CASSRSGGAYEQYF. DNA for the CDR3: TGTGCCAGCAGTCGTAGCGGGGGGGCCTACGAGCAGTACTTC.

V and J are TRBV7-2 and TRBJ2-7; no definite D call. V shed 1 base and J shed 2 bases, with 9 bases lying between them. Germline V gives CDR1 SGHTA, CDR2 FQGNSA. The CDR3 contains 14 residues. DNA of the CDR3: TGTGCCAGCAGCTTAGATACGCTAGCCTACGAGCAGTACTTC. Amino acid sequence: CASSLDTLAYEQYF.